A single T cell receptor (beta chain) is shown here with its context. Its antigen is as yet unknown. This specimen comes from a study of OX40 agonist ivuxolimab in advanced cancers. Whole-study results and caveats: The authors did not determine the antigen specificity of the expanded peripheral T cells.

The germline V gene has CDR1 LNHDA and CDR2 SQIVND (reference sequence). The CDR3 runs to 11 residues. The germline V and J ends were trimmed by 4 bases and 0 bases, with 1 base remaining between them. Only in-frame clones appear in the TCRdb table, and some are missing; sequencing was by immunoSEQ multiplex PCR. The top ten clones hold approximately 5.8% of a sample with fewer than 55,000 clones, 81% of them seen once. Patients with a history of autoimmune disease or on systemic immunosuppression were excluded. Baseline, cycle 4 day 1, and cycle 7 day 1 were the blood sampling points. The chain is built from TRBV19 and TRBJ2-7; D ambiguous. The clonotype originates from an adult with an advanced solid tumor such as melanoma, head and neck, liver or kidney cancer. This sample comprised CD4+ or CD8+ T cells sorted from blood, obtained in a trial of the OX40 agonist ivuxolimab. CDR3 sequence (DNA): TGTGCCAGTAGTAACTCCTACGAGCAGTACTTC. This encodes CASSNSYEQYF.